The text below deals with one TCR beta chain. Antigen specificity is unknown. The data derive from a study of regulatory T cells in long-lasting Graves disease. Study conclusions and caveats: Whereas about a thousand public clonotypes were shared by new patients, persistent patients shared more, at some 2,900.

Trimming pared 8 bases from V and 7 bases from J, leaving 9 bases between. CDR3 size: 10 residues. Germline CDR1 SGHTA, CDR2 FQGTGA. Time point: newly diagnosed GD, antithyroid drugs for less than 3 months. With RNA extracted from PBMCs as input, the TCR library was made. Through Arm-PCR of CDR3 regions and iRepertoire HTBI primers, TCR beta libraries were built. TCRdb reprocessed the multiplex PCR reads via MiXCR and lists one record per CDR3 protein. The table includes about 440,000 distinct CDR3 sequences, about 15% detected once. A further study also used this sample, focusing on T cells in Graves' hyperthyroidism and ophthalmopathy. Per that paper: Initially, a first-round RT-PCR of the TCR CDR3 employed the HTBI primer set. Ophthalmopathy was model-predicted a median about six months pre-onset.

V and J are TRBV7-3 and TRBJ2-7; D might be TRBD1 (6 bases). This specimen consisted of peripheral blood mononuclear cells (PBMCs), obtained at new diagnosis, from a patient treated with antithyroid drugs. This TCR was recovered from a woman aged 25 to 45 with Graves disease. The CDR3 reads CASAGDEQYF. The CDR3 DNA follows: TGTGCCAGCGCAGGGGATGAGCAGTACTTC.